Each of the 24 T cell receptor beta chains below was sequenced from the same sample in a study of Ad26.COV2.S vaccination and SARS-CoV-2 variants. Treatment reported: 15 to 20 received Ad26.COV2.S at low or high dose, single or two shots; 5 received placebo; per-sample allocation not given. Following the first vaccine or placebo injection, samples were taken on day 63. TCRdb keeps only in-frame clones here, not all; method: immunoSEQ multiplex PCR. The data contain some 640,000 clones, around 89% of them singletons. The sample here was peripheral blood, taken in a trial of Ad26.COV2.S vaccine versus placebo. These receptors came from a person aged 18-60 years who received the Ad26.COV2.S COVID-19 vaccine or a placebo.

CDR3 bases: TGTGCCAGCAGCACGACAGGATACGAGCAGTACTTC. Translated, it gives CASSTTGYEQYF. The V gene is TRBV6-2 or TRBV6-3, the J gene TRBJ2-7, with D tentatively TRBD1 (6 bases). The CDR3 is 12 amino acids. Per germline, CDR1 MNHEY and CDR2 SVGEGT. Trimming cost V 6 bases and J 4 bases, with 10 bases left between them.

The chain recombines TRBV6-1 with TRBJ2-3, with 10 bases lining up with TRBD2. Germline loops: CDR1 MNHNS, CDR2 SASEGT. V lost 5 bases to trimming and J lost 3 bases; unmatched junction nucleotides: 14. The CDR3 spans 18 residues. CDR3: CASSKVLASGSRTDTQYF. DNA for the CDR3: TGTGCCAGCAGTAAAGTCCTCGCTAGCGGGAGTAGAACAGATACGCAGTATTTT.

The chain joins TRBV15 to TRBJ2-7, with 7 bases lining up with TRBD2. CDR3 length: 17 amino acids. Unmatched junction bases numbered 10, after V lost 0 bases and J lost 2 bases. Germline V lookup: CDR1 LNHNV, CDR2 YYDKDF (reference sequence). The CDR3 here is CATSRELGRERAYEQYF. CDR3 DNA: TGTGCCACCAGCAGAGAGTTGGGGCGGGAGAGGGCCTACGAGCAGTACTTC.

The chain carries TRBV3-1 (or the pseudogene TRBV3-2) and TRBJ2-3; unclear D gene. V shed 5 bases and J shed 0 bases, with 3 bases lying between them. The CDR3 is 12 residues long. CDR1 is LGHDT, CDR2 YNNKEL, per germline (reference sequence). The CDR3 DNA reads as TGTGCCAGCAGCACTAGCACAGATACGCAGTATTTT. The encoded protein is CASSTSTDTQYF.

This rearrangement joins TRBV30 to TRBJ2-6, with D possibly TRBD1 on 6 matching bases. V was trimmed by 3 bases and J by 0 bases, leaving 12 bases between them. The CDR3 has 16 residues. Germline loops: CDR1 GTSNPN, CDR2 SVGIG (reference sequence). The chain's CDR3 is CAWRTGNFSGANVLTF. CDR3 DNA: TGTGCCTGGAGAACAGGGAATTTCTCTGGGGCCAACGTCCTGACTTTC.

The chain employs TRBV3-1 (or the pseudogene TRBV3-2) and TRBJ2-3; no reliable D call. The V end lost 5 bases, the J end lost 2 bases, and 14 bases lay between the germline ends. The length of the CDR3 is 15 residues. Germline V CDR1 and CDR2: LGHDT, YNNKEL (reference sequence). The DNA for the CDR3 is TGTGCCAGCAGCGACCTTAGCACATCCACAGATACGCAGTATTTT. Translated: CASSDLSTSTDTQYF.

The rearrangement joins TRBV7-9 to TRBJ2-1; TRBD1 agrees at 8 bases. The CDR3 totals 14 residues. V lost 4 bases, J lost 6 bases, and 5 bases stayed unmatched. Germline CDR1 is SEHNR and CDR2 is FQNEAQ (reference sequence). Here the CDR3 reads CASSSQGAFNEQFF. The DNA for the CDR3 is TGTGCCAGCAGCTCGCAGGGGGCGTTCAATGAGCAGTTCTTC.

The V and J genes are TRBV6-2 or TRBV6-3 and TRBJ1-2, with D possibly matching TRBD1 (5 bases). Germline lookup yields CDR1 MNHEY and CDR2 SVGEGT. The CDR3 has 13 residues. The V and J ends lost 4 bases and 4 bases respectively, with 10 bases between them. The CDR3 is CASSSLGAYGYTF. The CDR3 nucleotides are TGTGCCAGCAGTTCCCTCGGGGCCTATGGCTACACCTTC.

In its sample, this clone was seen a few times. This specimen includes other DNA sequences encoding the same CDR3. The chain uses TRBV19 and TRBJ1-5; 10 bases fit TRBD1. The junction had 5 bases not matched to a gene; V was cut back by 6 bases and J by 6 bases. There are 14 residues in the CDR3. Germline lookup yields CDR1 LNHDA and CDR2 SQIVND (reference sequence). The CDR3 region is CASSLGQGGQPQHF. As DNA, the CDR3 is TGTGCCAGTAGCCTCGGACAGGGGGGTCAGCCCCAGCATTTT.

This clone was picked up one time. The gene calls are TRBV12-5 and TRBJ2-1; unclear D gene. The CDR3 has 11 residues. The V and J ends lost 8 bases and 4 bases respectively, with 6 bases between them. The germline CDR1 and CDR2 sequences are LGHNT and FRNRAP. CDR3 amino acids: CASSIYNEQFF. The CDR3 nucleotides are TGTGCTAGTTCTATTTACAATGAGCAGTTCTTC.

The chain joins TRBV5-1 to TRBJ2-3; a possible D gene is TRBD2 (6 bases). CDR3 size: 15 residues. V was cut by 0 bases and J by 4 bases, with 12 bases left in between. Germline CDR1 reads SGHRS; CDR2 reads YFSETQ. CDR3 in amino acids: CASSLEGGDADTQYF. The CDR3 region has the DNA TGCGCCAGCAGCTTGGAAGGCGGGGACGCAGATACGCAGTATTTT.

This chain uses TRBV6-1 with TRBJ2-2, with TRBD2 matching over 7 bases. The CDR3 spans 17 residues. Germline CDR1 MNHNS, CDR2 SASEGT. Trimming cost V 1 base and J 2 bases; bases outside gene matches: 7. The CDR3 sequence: CASSEVRGGSNTGELFF. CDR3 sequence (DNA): TGTGCCAGCAGTGAAGTCCGGGGCGGGAGCAACACCGGGGAGCTGTTTTTT.

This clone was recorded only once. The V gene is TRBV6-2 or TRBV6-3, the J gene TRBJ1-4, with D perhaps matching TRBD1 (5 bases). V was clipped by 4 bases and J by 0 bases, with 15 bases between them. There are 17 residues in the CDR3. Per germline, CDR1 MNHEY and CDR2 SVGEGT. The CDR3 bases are TGTGCCAGCAGTTTTCCTCTCCAGGGCGCAACTAATGAAAAACTGTTTTTT. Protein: CASSFPLQGATNEKLFF.

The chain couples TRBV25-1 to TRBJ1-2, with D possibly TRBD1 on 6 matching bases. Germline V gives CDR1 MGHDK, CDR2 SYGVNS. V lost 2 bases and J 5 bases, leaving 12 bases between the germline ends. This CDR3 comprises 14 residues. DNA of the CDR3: TGTGCCAGCAGTGAAGTGGGGGGCCTGTATGGCTACACCTTC. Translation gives CASSEVGGLYGYTF.

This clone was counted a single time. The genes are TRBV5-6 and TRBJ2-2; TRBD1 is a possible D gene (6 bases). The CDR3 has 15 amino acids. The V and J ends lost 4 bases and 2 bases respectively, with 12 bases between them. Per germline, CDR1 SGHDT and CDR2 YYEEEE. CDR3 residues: CASSQQGRNTGELFF. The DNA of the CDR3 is TGTGCCAGCAGCCAACAGGGACGCAACACCGGGGAGCTGTTTTTT.

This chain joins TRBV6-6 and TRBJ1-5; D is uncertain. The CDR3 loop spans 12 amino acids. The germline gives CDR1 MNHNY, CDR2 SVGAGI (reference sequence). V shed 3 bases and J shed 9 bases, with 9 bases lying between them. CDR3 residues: CASSYVGRPQHF. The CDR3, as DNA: TGTGCCAGCAGTTATGTCGGTCGGCCCCAGCATTTT.

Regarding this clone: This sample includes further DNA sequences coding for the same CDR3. Here the CDR3 reads CASSPREDTQYF. As DNA, the CDR3 is TGTGCCAGCTCACCACGGGAAGATACGCAGTATTTT. The J gene is TRBJ2-3, the V gene TRBV18; D gene uncertain. Germline V gene lookup returns CDR1 KGHSH and CDR2 LQKENI. CDR3 length equals 12 residues. V lost 1 base, J lost 5 bases, and 4 bases lay in between. Drawing the rest from reference TRBV18 and TRBJ2-3, the complete variable domain is NAGVMQNPRHLVRRRGQEARLRCSPMKGHSHVYWYRQLPEEGLKFMVYLQKENIIDESGMPKERFSAEFPKEGPSILRIQQVVRGDSAAYFCASSPREDTQYFGPGTRLTVL.

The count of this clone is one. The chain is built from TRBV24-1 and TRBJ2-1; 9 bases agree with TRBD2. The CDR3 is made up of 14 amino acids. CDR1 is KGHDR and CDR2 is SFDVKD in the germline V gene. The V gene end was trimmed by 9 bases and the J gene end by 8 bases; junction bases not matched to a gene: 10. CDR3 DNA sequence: TGTGCCACCGAAGTAGCGGGAGATTTCCATGAGCAGTTCTTC. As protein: CATEVAGDFHEQFF.

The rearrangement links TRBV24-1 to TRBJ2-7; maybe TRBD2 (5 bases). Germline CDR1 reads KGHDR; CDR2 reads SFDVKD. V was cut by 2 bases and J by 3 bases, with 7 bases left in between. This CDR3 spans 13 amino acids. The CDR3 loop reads CATSDSGDYEQYF. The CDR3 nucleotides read TGTGCCACCAGTGATTCCGGGGACTACGAGCAGTACTTC.

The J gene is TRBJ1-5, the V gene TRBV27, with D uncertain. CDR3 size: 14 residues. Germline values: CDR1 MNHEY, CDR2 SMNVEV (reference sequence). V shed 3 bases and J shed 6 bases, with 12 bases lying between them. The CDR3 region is CASSFLGQGQPQHF. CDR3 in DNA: TGTGCCAGCAGTTTTCTCGGGCAAGGTCAGCCCCAGCATTTT.

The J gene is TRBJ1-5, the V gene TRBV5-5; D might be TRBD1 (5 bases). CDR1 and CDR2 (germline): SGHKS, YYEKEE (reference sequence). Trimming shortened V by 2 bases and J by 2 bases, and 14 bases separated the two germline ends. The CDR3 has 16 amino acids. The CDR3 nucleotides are TGTGCCAGCAGCTTTAATGCTGGGACGGGCAATCAGCCCCAGCATTTT. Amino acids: CASSFNAGTGNQPQHF.

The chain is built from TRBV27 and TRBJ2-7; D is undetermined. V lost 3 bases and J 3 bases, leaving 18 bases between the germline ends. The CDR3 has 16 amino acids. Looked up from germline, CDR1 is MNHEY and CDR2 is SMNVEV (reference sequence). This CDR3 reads CASSLGVEVTVYEQYF. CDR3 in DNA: TGTGCCAGCAGTTTGGGCGTAGAAGTTACGGTCTACGAGCAGTACTTC.

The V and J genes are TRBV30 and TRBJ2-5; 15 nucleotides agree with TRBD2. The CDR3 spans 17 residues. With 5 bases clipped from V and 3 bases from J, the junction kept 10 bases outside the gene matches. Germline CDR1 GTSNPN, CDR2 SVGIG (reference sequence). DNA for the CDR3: TGTGCCTGGGGTTTGGGGACTAGCGGGAGGCCCGAAGAGACCCAGTACTTC. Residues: CAWGLGTSGRPEETQYF.

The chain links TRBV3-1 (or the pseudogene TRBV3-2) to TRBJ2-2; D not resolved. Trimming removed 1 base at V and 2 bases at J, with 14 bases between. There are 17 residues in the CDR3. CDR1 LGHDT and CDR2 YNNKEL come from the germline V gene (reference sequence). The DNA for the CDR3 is TGTGCCAGCAGCCAAGGAGTCCCGGGCCTAAACACCGGGGAGCTGTTTTTT. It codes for CASSQGVPGLNTGELFF.